This is a list of T cell receptor beta chains from one sample in a study of long-term antiretroviral therapy in people with HIV. Clones were read by immunoSEQ multiplex PCR, and TCRdb kept only the in-frame ones, dropping some. In the table there are under 30,000 clones, roughly 84% of which are singletons. Sequenced here: unsorted PBMCs, sampled 3 years after starting antiretroviral therapy. These receptors were taken from a man between 35 and 55 years old with HIV. Both conserved end residues are part of each CDR3. The order of the fields is J gene, D gene, clone size, V gene, CDR3 DNA, CDR3 protein. A D gene is named only where the DNA matches it firmly. Only part of the rows carry a size: once, few, many, or a class if the clone is expanded.

TRBJ2-2,.,.,TRBV4-1,TGCGCCAGCAGCCAAGACAGAAGTAGGCTCAACACCGGGGAGCTGTTTTTT,CASSQDRSRLNTGELFF
TRBJ2-1,TRBD2,.,TRBV7-2,TGTGCCAGCAGCTTGCGGGGGGAAATCGATGAGCAGTTCTTC,CASSLRGEIDEQFF
TRBJ1-1,.,few,TRBV11-2,TGTGCCAGCAGCTTAAGGGTGGACACTGAAGCTTTCTTT,CASSLRVDTEAFF
TRBJ1-2,.,.,TRBV7-9,TGTGCCAGCAGCTTGGTATCGACGGGAAACTATGGCTACACCTTC,CASSLVSTGNYGYTF
TRBJ1-1,.,.,TRBV10-2,TGCGCCAGCAGTGAGGGACAGCCAAACACTGAAGCTTTCTTT,CASSEGQPNTEAFF
TRBJ2-1,TRBD2,.,TRBV5-6,TGTGCCAGCAGCCTCACATTTGGACTAGCGGTTGAGCAGTTCTTC,CASSLTFGLAVEQFF
TRBJ2-7,.,.,TRBV11-2,TGTGCCAGCAGCCTAGGGGGAGGTGGGTACGAGCAGTACTTC,CASSLGGGGYEQYF
TRBJ1-1,.,.,TRBV2,TGTGCCAGCAGTGCGGAGAAGAACACTGAAGCTTTCTTT,CASSAEKNTEAFF
TRBJ2-5,.,.,TRBV7-7,TGTGCCAGCAGCCAAGGGGGGGCCGAGACCCAGTACTTC,CASSQGGAETQYF
TRBJ2-7,.,.,TRBV5-1,TGCGCCAGCAGCCCAACCCCCCGGGATACACTACGAGAGCAGTACTTC,CASSPTPRDTLREQYF